Presented here are 4 T cell receptor beta chains from one specimen sequenced in a study of blood T cell repertoires in COVID-19. TCRdb's table, derived via immunoSEQ multiplex PCR, lists solely in-frame clones and lacks some. The sample includes approximately 75,000 clones, approximately 90% of them seen just once. Sequencing was performed on peripheral blood. Receptors originate from a human donor in a cohort sampled during active COVID-19.

The rearrangement links TRBV30 to TRBJ1-5; D unresolved. Per germline, CDR1 GTSNPN and CDR2 SVGIG (reference sequence). Trimming left V 0 bases short and J 6 bases short, with 9 bases between. The CDR3 covers 13 residues. The CDR3 is CAWSVGEIQPQHF. The CDR3 nucleotides are TGTGCCTGGAGTGTTGGGGAGATTCAGCCCCAGCATTTT.

In its sample, this clone was seen a few times. The genes are TRBV14 and TRBJ2-3; 9 bases fit TRBD1. From germline, CDR1 is SGHDN and CDR2 FVKESK. V gave up 4 bases and J gave up 10 bases; unmatched junction bases: 12. The CDR3 contains 15 residues. The CDR3 spells CASSLGGQGFKAQYF. The CDR3 nucleotides read TGTGCCAGCAGCCTCGGGGGACAGGGATTCAAGGCGCAGTATTTT.

For the CDR3, the DNA is TGTGCCAGCAGCCCGACAGGGCCCCAAGAGACCCAGTACTTC. Protein product: CASSPTGPQETQYF. The chain has TRBV11-2 and TRBJ2-5, with TRBD1 identical over 7 bases. V lost 5 bases and J lost 1; bases outside the gene matches: 4. This CDR3 contains 14 residues. Germline V lookup: CDR1 SGHAT, CDR2 FQNNGV.

This chain joins TRBV18 and TRBJ2-2; 7 positions match TRBD1. The junction had 12 bases not matched to a gene; V was cut back by 3 bases and J by 5 bases. This CDR3 has 17 residues. The germline V gene encodes CDR1 KGHSH and CDR2 LQKENI. Written as DNA, the CDR3 is TGTGCCAGCTCACCGCCGACCGGGACAGATAGGACCGGGGAGCTGTTTTTT. Amino acids: CASSPPTGTDRTGELFF.